The 26 T cell receptor beta chains listed next were all sequenced from one sample in a study of blood T cell repertoires in COVID-19. This table comes from immunoSEQ multiplex PCR, and its TCRdb copy is limited to in-frame clones, with some not included. Of about 250,000 clones in the sample, around 84% are singletons; the top ten hold roughly 1.6%. Source material: PBMCs or T cells enriched from blood (not recorded which). The receptors were sampled from a woman aged 50 to 60 who had recovered from COVID-19.

The chain has TRBV13 and TRBJ2-3; 11 positions match TRBD2. The CDR3 totals 14 residues. After removal of 5 bases from V and 4 bases from J, the junction contained 2 bases not matched to a gene. Per germline, CDR1 PRHDT and CDR2 FYEKMQ (reference sequence). The CDR3 loop is CASSTSGGPDTQYF. CDR3 in DNA: TGTGCCAGCAGCACTAGCGGGGGCCCAGATACGCAGTATTTT.

As concerns this clone: Being one base from a much bigger clone, this may be a read error. The sample holds other DNA sequences that translate to the same CDR3. The chain uses TRBV6-5 and TRBJ2-5; D is possibly TRBD1 (6 bases). Per germline, CDR1 MNHEY and CDR2 SVGAGI. The CDR3 spans 13 residues. V lost 6 bases, J lost 2 bases, and 10 bases lay in between. As DNA, the CDR3 is TGTGCCAGCAGCCGAGGACAGCAAGAGACCCAGTACTTC. This codes for CASSRGQQETQYF.

The V and J genes are TRBV12-3 or TRBV12-4 and TRBJ2-7, with D perhaps TRBD1 (6 bases). V gave up 5 bases and J gave up 4 bases, with 9 bases separating them. The CDR3 is 12 amino acids. The CDR3 sequence is CASSQGQYEQYF. The CDR3 DNA reads TGTGCCAGCAGTCAAGGACAGTACGAGCAGTACTTC.

The rearrangement joins TRBV2 to TRBJ2-1; the match to TRBD2 covers 8 bases. This CDR3 region has 16 residues. Trimming took 7 bases from V and 9 from J; bases not matched to a gene: 17. Germline CDR1 SNHLY, CDR2 FYNNEI. The CDR3 loop reads CASTFEGAGDRGEQFF. The CDR3 DNA reads as TGTGCCAGCACCTTCGAAGGAGCGGGAGATCGAGGTGAGCAGTTCTTC.

The chain is built from TRBV5-1 and TRBJ2-7; perhaps TRBD2 as D (6 bases). This CDR3 is 14 amino acids long. Germline assignment: CDR1 SGHRS and CDR2 YFSETQ. V lost 4 bases, J lost 6 bases, and 17 bases lay in between. The CDR3 DNA reads TGCGCCAGCAGCCACGGAGGTAACGGGGGCGAGCAGTACTTC. Its protein is CASSHGGNGGEQYF.

A single count supports this clone. The V call is TRBV2, the J call TRBJ1-5; a possible D gene is TRBD1 (6 bases). Between the trimmed V and J ends, which lost 8 bases and 9 bases, there was a span of 20 bases. This CDR3 is 14 amino acids long. The germline gives CDR1 SNHLY, CDR2 FYNNEI. CDR3 in DNA: TGTGCCAGCTCAATTGCGACAGGCGCTAGGCCCCAGCATTTT. Protein: CASSIATGARPQHF.

The chain carries TRBV11-2 and TRBJ2-7; D ambiguous. Trimming removed 1 base from V and 4 bases from J, with 5 bases in between. This CDR3 region has 12 residues. Germline CDR1 is SGHAT and CDR2 is FQNNGV. The CDR3 protein is CASSLVPYEQYF. CDR3 coding DNA: TGTGCCAGCAGCTTAGTCCCGTACGAGCAGTACTTC.

V is TRBV10-3 and J is TRBJ1-1; D gene ambiguous. Trimming took 3 bases from V and 1 from J, leaving 12 bases between them. Looked up from germline, CDR1 is ENHRY and CDR2 is SYGVKD. CDR3 size: 15 residues. The CDR3 coding sequence is TGTGCCATCAGTGACCCCCCCGGTGAGAACACTGAAGCTTTCTTT. It specifies CAISDPPGENTEAFF.

The rearrangement links TRBV4-1 to TRBJ2-3; 8 nucleotides agree with TRBD2. The germline CDR1 and CDR2 sequences are MGHRA and YSYEKL. Germline trimming cut 2 bases from V and 0 bases from J; bases unmatched to any gene: 22. CDR3 length: 22 amino acids. The CDR3, as DNA: TGCGCCAGCAGCCAATCCGGAAATGTAGCGGGACCAGGGACCCGGAGCACAGATACGCAGTATTTT. This codes for CASSQSGNVAGPGTRSTDTQYF.

The genes are TRBV18 and TRBJ1-2, with unresolved D. Germline V CDR1 and CDR2: KGHSH, LQKENI. The V end was cut by 6 bases, the J end by 6 bases, with 23 bases between. The CDR3 is made up of 16 amino acids. The CDR3 DNA sequence: TGTGCCAGCTCTCTCAAACCCGCGCAGGTCCCGAATGGCTACACCTTC. Translated, it gives CASSLKPAQVPNGYTF. Filled out from reference TRBV18 and TRBJ1-2, the complete variable domain reads NAGVMQNPRHLVRRRGQEARLRCSPMKGHSHVYWYRQLPEEGLKFMVYLQKENIIDESGMPKERFSAEFPKEGPSILRIQQVVRGDSAAYFCASSLKPAQVPNGYTFGSGTRLTVV.

V and J are TRBV29-1 and TRBJ2-7, with 10 bases matching TRBD1. This CDR3 is built from 12 residues. V trimming: 4 bases; J trimming: 3 bases; junction bases outside the gene matches: 0. CDR1 is SQVTM, CDR2 ANQGSEA, per germline. The CDR3 reads CSVGDRGYEQYF. The CDR3 DNA reads as TGCAGCGTTGGGGACAGGGGCTACGAGCAGTACTTC.

This sequence joins TRBV28 and TRBJ1-1; 7 nucleotides align to TRBD1. Germline CDR1 and CDR2: MDHEN and SYDVKM. The CDR3 consists of 15 residues. V shed 2 bases, J shed 4 bases, and the junction held 7 bases outside the gene matches. The CDR3 here is CASSLTLQGVTEAFF. DNA for the CDR3: TGTGCCAGCAGTTTAACCCTCCAGGGGGTCACTGAAGCTTTCTTT.

The chain uses TRBV2 and TRBJ1-1; D perhaps matches TRBD1 (6 bases). CDR3 length equals 13 residues. CDR1 and CDR2 from the germline V gene are SNHLY and FYNNEI. Trimming cost V 10 bases and J 5 bases, with 17 bases left between them. The CDR3 is CAIHRVGLTEAFF. CDR3 nucleotide sequence: TGTGCCATTCACAGGGTAGGGTTGACTGAAGCTTTCTTT.

Points on this clone: One junction end does not reproduce the germline sequence, and a read error may be involved. The chain has TRBV7-7 and TRBJ1-4, with D maybe TRBD1 (6 bases). Germline assignment: CDR1 SSHAT and CDR2 FNYEAQ (reference sequence). The CDR3 runs 15 residues. This chain's CDR3 is CASSLQGQSNEKLFF. Written as DNA, the CDR3 is TGTGCTAGCAGCTTACAGGGTCAAAGTAATGAAAAACTGTTTTTT.

The chain is built from TRBV5-1 and TRBJ2-1; 7 positions match TRBD2. The germline V gene has CDR1 SGHRS and CDR2 YFSETQ. Trimming removed 1 base from V and 7 bases from J; junction bases left unmatched: 8. This CDR3 has 15 residues. The CDR3 region is CASSLRWAGANEQFF. Written as DNA, the CDR3 is TGCGCCAGCAGCTTGAGATGGGCGGGAGCTAATGAGCAGTTCTTC.

V and J are TRBV5-1 and TRBJ2-1; 14 bases match TRBD2. The V segment lost 4 bases and the J segment 6 bases; nucleotides outside the gene matches: 6. The CDR3 is 16 residues long. Germline V gives CDR1 SGHRS, CDR2 YFSETQ. The CDR3: CASSPEGLAGVNEQFF. CDR3 in DNA: TGCGCCAGCAGCCCAGAGGGACTAGCGGGAGTCAATGAGCAGTTCTTC.

This clone was recorded only once. The CDR3 is CSVEQGARTEAFF. The DNA for the CDR3 is TGCAGCGTCGAACAGGGGGCGCGCACTGAAGCTTTCTTT. This chain joins TRBV29-1 and TRBJ1-1; 9 nucleotides match TRBD1. V trimming: 6 bases; J trimming: 4 bases; junction bases outside the gene matches: 6. Per the germline V gene, CDR1 is SQVTM and CDR2 is ANQGSEA. The CDR3 covers 13 residues.

The chain employs TRBV2 and TRBJ1-1, with unresolved D. Trimming removed 7 bases from V and 4 bases from J, with 16 bases in between. CDR1 and CDR2 from the germline V gene are SNHLY and FYNNEI. This CDR3 spans 14 amino acids. The CDR3 region has the DNA TGTGCCAGCATAGGTCTAGATGTGGCCACTGAAGCTTTCTTT. It codes for CASIGLDVATEAFF.

The chain uses TRBV9 and TRBJ2-7; 7 bases match TRBD2. The length of the CDR3 is 13 residues. In germline, CDR1 is SGDLS, CDR2 YYNGEE. Trimming at V came to 0 bases and at J to 6 bases, leaving 3 bases not matched to a gene. The CDR3 protein is CASSVAAGLEQYF. The DNA for the CDR3 is TGTGCCAGCAGCGTAGCAGCGGGGCTCGAGCAGTACTTC.

This chain joins TRBV10-3 and TRBJ1-3; no clear D gene. Germline V gene data show CDR1 as ENHRY and CDR2 as SYGVKD. Trimming removed 6 bases from V and 0 bases from J, with 9 bases in between. The CDR3 is 14 residues long. CDR3 in DNA: TGTGCCATCAGGACCGGGAGCTCTGGAAACACCATATATTTT. Amino acid sequence: CAIRTGSSGNTIYF.

The rearrangement uses TRBV7-6 and TRBJ2-2; a weak D match, TRBD2 (6 bases). The CDR3 is 14 amino acids. V gave up 5 bases and J gave up 6 bases, with 13 bases separating them. Germline CDR1 SGHVS, CDR2 FNYEAQ. The CDR3 DNA sequence: TGTGCCAGCAGCCCATACTCTAGCGCCGGGGAGCTGTTTTTT. Translating it yields CASSPYSSAGELFF.

This clone was recorded once. V usage is TRBV2 and J usage is TRBJ1-4; possible D gene TRBD1, 6 bases. Deletions cut 6 bases from V and 8 bases from J, with 16 bases between. Germline lookup yields CDR1 SNHLY and CDR2 FYNNEI. This CDR3 is 14 amino acids long. CDR3 nucleotides: TGTGCCAGCAGGCCGGGACAAGGCGCGGAAAAACTGTTTTTT. This codes for CASRPGQGAEKLFF. The full variable domain, completed using reference TRBV2 and TRBJ1-4, is EPEVTQTPSHQVTQMGQEVILRCVPISNHLYFYWYRQILGQKVEFLVSFYNNEISEKSEIFDDQFSVERPDGSNFTLKIRSTKLEDSAMYFCASRPGQGAEKLFFGSGTQLSVL.

V usage is TRBV19 and J usage is TRBJ2-3; D is possibly TRBD2 (6 bases). The CDR3 has 14 residues. Germline CDR1 LNHDA, CDR2 SQIVND (reference sequence). V lost 6 bases to trimming and J lost 6 bases, with 16 bases between them. The CDR3 spells CASSLGGAPDTQYF. CDR3 nucleotides: TGTGCCAGTAGCCTGGGGGGAGCCCCGGATACGCAGTATTTT.

J is TRBJ1-3 and V is TRBV5-1; D might be TRBD1 (6 bases). The CDR3 contains 17 residues. The germline CDR1 and CDR2 sequences are SGHRS and YFSETQ. V shed 3 bases and J shed 0 bases, with 16 bases lying between them. The CDR3 DNA reads TGCGCCAGCAGCTGGGGTCACGGACAGAGCTCTGGAAACACCATATATTTT. Its translation is CASSWGHGQSSGNTIYF.

The rearrangement joins TRBV7-6 to TRBJ2-1; 9 bases line up with TRBD2. J gave up 2 bases and V 4 bases, and 6 bases lay outside the gene matches. Germline V gene lookup returns CDR1 SGHVS and CDR2 FNYEAQ. This CDR3 is built from 16 residues. DNA of the CDR3: TGTGCCAGCAGCTCCGCGGGAGGGCCTACCTACAATGAGCAGTTCTTC. Protein sequence: CASSSAGGPTYNEQFF.

This chain joins TRBV5-4 and TRBJ1-6, with D maybe TRBD1 (6 bases). Germline CDR1 is SGHNT and CDR2 is YYREEE (reference sequence). This CDR3 has 16 residues. V was clipped by 4 bases and J by 0 bases, with 11 bases between them. The DNA of the CDR3 is TGTGCCAGCAGCGGGGGCATGGGCTCCTATAATTCACCCCTCCACTTT. Its translation: CASSGGMGSYNSPLHF.